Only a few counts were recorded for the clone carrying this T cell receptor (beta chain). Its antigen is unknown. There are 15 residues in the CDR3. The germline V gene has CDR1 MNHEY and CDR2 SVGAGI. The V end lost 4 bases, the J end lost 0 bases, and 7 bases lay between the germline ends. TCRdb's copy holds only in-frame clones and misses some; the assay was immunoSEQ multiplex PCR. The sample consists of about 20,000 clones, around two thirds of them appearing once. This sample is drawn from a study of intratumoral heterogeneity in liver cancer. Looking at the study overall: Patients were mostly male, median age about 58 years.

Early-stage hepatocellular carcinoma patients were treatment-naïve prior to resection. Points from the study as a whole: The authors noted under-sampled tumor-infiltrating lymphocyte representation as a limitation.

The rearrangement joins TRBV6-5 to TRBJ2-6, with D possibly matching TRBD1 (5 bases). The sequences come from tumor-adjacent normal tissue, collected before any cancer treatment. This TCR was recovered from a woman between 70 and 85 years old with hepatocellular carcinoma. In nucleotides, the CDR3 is TGTGCCAGCAGTTTGACAGACTCTGGGGCCAACGTCCTGACTTTC. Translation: CASSLTDSGANVLTF.